The next 10 T cell receptor beta chains were all read from a single sample in a study of blood T cell repertoires in COVID-19. Clones were read by immunoSEQ multiplex PCR, and TCRdb kept only the in-frame ones, dropping some. Here the sample spans some 140,000 clones, approximately 86% being singletons. The sample comprised peripheral blood. The receptors were sampled from a man aged 55 to 70 with COVID-19, enrolled during active disease.

The chain combines TRBV7-8 with TRBJ2-7; 13 nucleotides align to TRBD2. Germline CDR1 and CDR2: SGHVS and FQNEAQ. The junction had 9 bases not matched to a gene; V was cut back by 7 bases and J by 3 bases. The CDR3 loop spans 16 amino acids. The chain's CDR3 is CASIPLGLAGIYEQYF. For the CDR3, the DNA is TGTGCCAGCATCCCACTGGGACTAGCGGGAATCTACGAGCAGTACTTC.

This chain joins TRBV6-5 and TRBJ2-7; D might be TRBD2 (5 bases). Trimming took off 3 bases at V and 0 bases at J, with 9 bases between the two ends. CDR3 length: 14 amino acids. The germline CDR1 and CDR2 sequences are MNHEY and SVGAGI. CDR3 sequence (DNA): TGTGCCAGCAGTTATCGCCGGGGCTCCTACGAGCAGTACTTC. Its translation is CASSYRRGSYEQYF.

This clone has only one observation. The genes are TRBV27 and TRBJ2-2, with D possibly TRBD2 on 6 matching bases. The germline V and J ends were trimmed by 6 bases and 7 bases, with 15 bases remaining between them. The length of the CDR3 is 14 residues. Germline assignment: CDR1 MNHEY and CDR2 SMNVEV (reference sequence). CDR3 nucleotide sequence: TGTGCCAGCAGGCCCGGGGGACCTAGCGGGGAGCTGTTTTTT. It specifies CASRPGGPSGELFF.

This clone was seen once. The chain recombines TRBV18 with TRBJ1-1; D is unclear. This CDR3 is 13 amino acids long. Germline V lookup: CDR1 KGHSH, CDR2 LQKENI. V lost 3 bases and J 2 bases, leaving 7 bases between the germline ends. CDR3 in DNA: TGTGCCAGCTCACCCACAGACAACACTGAAGCTTTCTTT. Translating it yields CASSPTDNTEAFF. Supplemented by reference TRBV18 and TRBJ1-1, the full variable domain reads NAGVMQNPRHLVRRRGQEARLRCSPMKGHSHVYWYRQLPEEGLKFMVYLQKENIIDESGMPKERFSAEFPKEGPSILRIQQVVRGDSAAYFCASSPTDNTEAFFGQGTRLTVV.

This clone was found once. The CDR3: CASSYAGRGATGNTIYF. The CDR3, as DNA: TGCGCCAGCAGTTACGCGGGGCGGGGGGCGACTGGAAACACCATATATTTT. This chain links TRBV4-1 with TRBJ1-3; D possibly corresponds to TRBD1 (6 bases). Trimming pared 6 bases from V and 2 bases from J, leaving 20 bases between. Per germline, CDR1 MGHRA and CDR2 YSYEKL. The CDR3 totals 17 residues.

This chain joins TRBV7-2 and TRBJ1-6, with 9 bases fitting TRBD1. The ends lost 5 bases at V and 14 bases at J; junction bases unmatched: 13. The CDR3 covers 15 residues. Germline lookup yields CDR1 SGHTA and CDR2 FQGNSA. CDR3 coding DNA: TGTGCCAGCAGCCGGGATACAGGGGGCACAAGAGCCCTCCACTTT. Protein sequence: CASSRDTGGTRALHF.

The chain is built from TRBV3-1 (or the pseudogene TRBV3-2) and TRBJ1-2, with D unresolved. Germline V gene sequence: CDR1 LGHDT, CDR2 YNNKEL (reference sequence). The V end lost 0 bases, the J end lost 3 bases, and 20 bases lay between the germline ends. The CDR3 runs 18 residues. The CDR3 sequence: CASSQDWQELRLDYGYTF. CDR3 nucleotides: TGTGCCAGCAGCCAAGATTGGCAGGAACTTCGGTTGGACTATGGCTACACCTTC.

The chain carries TRBV7-8 and TRBJ1-4, with D possibly being TRBD1 (5 bases). Trimming removed 1 base from V and 1 base from J, with 16 bases in between. Germline CDR1 and CDR2: SGHVS and FQNEAQ. CDR3 length: 18 residues. As DNA, the CDR3 is TGTGCCAGCAGCTTAGGTTGGGCCAGGGAGGGAACTAATGAAAAACTGTTTTTT. Its translation: CASSLGWAREGTNEKLFF. The complete variable domain, with remaining parts taken from reference TRBV7-8 and TRBJ1-4, reads GAGVSQSPRYKVAKRGQDVALRCDPISGHVSLFWYQQALGQGPEFLTYFQNEAQLDKSGLPSDRFFAERPEGSVSTLKIQRTQQEDSAVYLCASSLGWAREGTNEKLFFGSGTQLSVL.

The chain couples TRBV28 to TRBJ1-2; D is unresolved. The germline CDR1 and CDR2 sequences are MDHEN and SYDVKM. The CDR3 is 14 residues long. Trimming took 3 bases from V and 8 from J, leaving 16 bases between them. In DNA, the CDR3 is TGTGCCAGCAGTTTTACCCCGGGGATAACCGGCTACACCTTC. Translating it yields CASSFTPGITGYTF.

The chain couples TRBV24-1 to TRBJ2-3, with a tentative D call TRBD1 (6 bases). The V gene's germline CDR1 is KGHDR and CDR2 SFDVKD. V lost 4 bases and J 3 bases, leaving 13 bases between the germline ends. This CDR3 spans 15 amino acids. The CDR3 DNA reads as TGTGCCACCAGTGACACAGGGCGAGGGACAGATACGCAGTATTTT. Its protein product is CATSDTGRGTDTQYF.